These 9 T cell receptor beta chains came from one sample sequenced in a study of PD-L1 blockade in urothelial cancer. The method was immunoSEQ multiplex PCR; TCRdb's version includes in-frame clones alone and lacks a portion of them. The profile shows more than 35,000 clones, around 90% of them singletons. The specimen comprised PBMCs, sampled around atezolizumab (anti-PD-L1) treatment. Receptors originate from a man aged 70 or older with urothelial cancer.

CDR3 residues: CASSRGGGNEKLFF. CDR3 nucleotides: TGTGCCAGCAGCCGGGGAGGGGGAAATGAAAAACTGTTTTTT. The V gene is TRBV5-8, the J gene TRBJ1-4, with D maybe TRBD1 (6 bases). The CDR3 has 14 amino acids. CDR1 and CDR2 from the germline V gene are SGHTS and YDEGEE. V lost 4 bases, J lost 5 bases, and 12 bases lay in between.

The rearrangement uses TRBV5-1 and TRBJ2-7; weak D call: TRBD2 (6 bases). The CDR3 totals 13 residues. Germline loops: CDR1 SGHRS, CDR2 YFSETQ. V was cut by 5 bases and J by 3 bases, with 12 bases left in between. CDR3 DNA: TGCGCCAGCAGTTCCGGACTAATCTACGAGCAGTACTTC. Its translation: CASSSGLIYEQYF.

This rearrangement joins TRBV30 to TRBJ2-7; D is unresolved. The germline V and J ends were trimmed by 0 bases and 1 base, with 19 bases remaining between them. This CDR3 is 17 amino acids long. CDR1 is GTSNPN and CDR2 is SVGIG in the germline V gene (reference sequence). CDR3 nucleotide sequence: TGTGCCTGGAGTGTAACCCCCCCGATTCCTCGGTCCTACGAGCAGTACTTC. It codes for CAWSVTPPIPRSYEQYF. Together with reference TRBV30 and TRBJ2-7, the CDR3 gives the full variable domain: SQTIHQWPATLVQPVGSPLSLECTVEGTSNPNLYWYRQAAGRGLQLLFYSVGIGQISSEVPQNLSASRPQDRQFILSSKKLLLSDSGFYLCAWSVTPPIPRSYEQYFGPGTRLTVT.

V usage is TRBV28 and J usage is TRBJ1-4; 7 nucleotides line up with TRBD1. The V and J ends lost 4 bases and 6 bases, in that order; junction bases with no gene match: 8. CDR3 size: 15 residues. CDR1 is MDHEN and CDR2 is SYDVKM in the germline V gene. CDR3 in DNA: TGTGCCAGCAGTTCCCGGGACAGATTCGATGAAAAACTGTTTTTT. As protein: CASSSRDRFDEKLFF.

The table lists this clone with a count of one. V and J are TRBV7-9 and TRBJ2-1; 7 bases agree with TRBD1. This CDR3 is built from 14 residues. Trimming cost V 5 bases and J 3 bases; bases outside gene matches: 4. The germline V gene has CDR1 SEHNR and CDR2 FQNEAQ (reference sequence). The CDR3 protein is CASSTGQIYNEQFF. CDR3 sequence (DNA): TGTGCCAGCAGCACGGGACAGATCTACAATGAGCAGTTCTTC.

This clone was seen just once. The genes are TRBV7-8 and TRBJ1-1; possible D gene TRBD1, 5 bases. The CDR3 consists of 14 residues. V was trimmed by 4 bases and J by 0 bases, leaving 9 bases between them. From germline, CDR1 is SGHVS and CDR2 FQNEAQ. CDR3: CASSSDIMNTEAFF. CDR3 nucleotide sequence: TGTGCCAGCAGCTCGGACATAATGAACACTGAAGCTTTCTTT.

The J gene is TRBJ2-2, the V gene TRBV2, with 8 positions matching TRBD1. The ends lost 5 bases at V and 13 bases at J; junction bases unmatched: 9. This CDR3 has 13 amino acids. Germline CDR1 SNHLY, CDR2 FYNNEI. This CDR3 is CASSLGTGGRLFF. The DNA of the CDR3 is TGTGCCAGCAGTTTAGGCACAGGGGGGCGGCTGTTTTTT.

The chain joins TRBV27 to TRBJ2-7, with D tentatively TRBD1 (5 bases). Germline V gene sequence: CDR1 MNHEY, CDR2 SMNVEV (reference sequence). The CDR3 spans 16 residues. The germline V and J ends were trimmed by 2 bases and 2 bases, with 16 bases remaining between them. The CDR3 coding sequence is TGTGCCAGCAGTTTACGTTCCCCGACAGCCGCCTACGAGCAGTACTTC. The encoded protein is CASSLRSPTAAYEQYF.

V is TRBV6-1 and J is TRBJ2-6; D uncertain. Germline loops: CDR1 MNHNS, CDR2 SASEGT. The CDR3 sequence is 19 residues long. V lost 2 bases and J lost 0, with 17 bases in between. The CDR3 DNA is TGTGCCAGCAGTGAACCCGGCAGGATCTTAAGCTCTGGGGCCAACGTCCTGACTTTC. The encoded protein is CASSEPGRILSSGANVLTF.